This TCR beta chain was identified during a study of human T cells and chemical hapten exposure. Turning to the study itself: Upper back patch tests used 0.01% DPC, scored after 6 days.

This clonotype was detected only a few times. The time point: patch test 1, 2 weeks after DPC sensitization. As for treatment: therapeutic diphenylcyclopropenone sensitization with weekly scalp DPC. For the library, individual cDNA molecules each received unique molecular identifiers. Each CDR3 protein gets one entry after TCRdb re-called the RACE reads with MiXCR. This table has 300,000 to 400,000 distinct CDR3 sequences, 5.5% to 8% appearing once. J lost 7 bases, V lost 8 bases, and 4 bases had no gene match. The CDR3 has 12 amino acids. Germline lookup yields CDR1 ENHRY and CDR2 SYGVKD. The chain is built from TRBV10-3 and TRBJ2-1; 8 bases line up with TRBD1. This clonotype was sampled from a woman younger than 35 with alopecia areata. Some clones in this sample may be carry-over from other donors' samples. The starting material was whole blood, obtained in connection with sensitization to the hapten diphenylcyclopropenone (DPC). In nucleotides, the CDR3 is TGTGCCATCGGAGGACAGGGTAATGAGCAGTTCTTC. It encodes CAIGGQGNEQFF.